One sample yielded the 20 T cell receptor beta chains listed below, sequenced in a study of regulatory T cells in long-lasting Graves disease. The time point is: newly diagnosed GD, antithyroid drugs for less than 3 months. RNA extracted from PBMCs served as the sequencing template. Sequencing libraries for TCR beta were prepared with iRepertoire HTBI primers and Arm-PCR of CDR3 regions. TCRdb independently ran MiXCR on the multiplex PCR reads; one entry per CDR3 protein. The top ten clones hold 15% to 20% of a sample with hundreds of thousands of distinct CDR3 sequences, 16% of them seen once. The same sample was also used in a study of T cells in Graves' hyperthyroidism and ophthalmopathy.

The specimen was peripheral blood mononuclear cells (PBMCs), collected at new diagnosis, from a patient treated with antithyroid drugs. The origin of the receptors is a woman under 40 with Graves disease.

This clonotype was recorded at least ten times. The CDR3 protein is CASSPDRGEQYF. In nucleotides, the CDR3 is TGTGCCAGCAGTCCGGACAGGGGCGAGCAGTACTTC. The chain couples TRBV6-1 to TRBJ2-7, with 9 bases that match TRBD1. Germline V CDR1 and CDR2: MNHNS, SASEGT. The CDR3 covers 12 residues. V was pared by 5 bases and J by 6 bases, with 2 bases of the junction left unmatched.

As to this clonotype: This may stem from a read error, because a much larger clone lies one nucleotide away. The V gene is TRBV3-1, the J gene TRBJ2-1; 8 positions agree with TRBD2. The junction had 4 bases not matched to a gene; V was cut back by 4 bases and J by 5 bases. The CDR3 spans 14 residues. Germline V gene sequence: CDR1 LGHDT, CDR2 YNNKEL (reference sequence). CDR3 sequence (DNA): TGTGCCAGCAGCCTTATTAGCGGGGACAATGAGCAGTTCTTC. It codes for CASSLISGDNEQFF.

This clonotype was counted many times. V is TRBV27 and J is TRBJ2-5; 13 nucleotides match TRBD2. The germline CDR1 and CDR2 sequences are MNHEY and SMNVEV (reference sequence). The J segment lost 5 bases and the V segment lost 7 bases, leaving 7 bases of the junction unmatched. The CDR3 is 15 amino acids. The CDR3 nucleotides are TGTGCCAGCATTACCGGGACTAGCGGGATCGAGACCCAGTACTTC. Translating gives CASITGTSGIETQYF.

This clonotype was observed a handful of times. V and J are TRBV12-3 or TRBV12-4 and TRBJ2-1, with 10 nucleotides matching TRBD2. The CDR3 contains 15 residues. With V trimmed by 7 bases and J by 6 bases, 9 bases remained unmatched. The CDR3 sequence is CASTRSGRAANEQFF. CDR3 sequence (DNA): TGTGCCAGCACTCGAAGCGGGAGGGCCGCCAATGAGCAGTTCTTC.

This clonotype was seen a handful of times. This chain joins TRBV12-3 or TRBV12-4 and TRBJ2-7, with 12 bases lining up with TRBD1. V shed 8 bases and J 5 bases; nucleotides not matched to a gene: 7. This CDR3 has 14 amino acids. The CDR3 protein is CASRWGQGAHEQYF. CDR3 coding DNA: TGTGCCAGCCGATGGGGACAGGGGGCGCACGAGCAGTACTTC.

This clonotype has only a few counts. The V and J genes are TRBV28 and TRBJ2-5; D remains unclear. Between the trimmed V and J ends, which lost 5 bases and 5 bases, there was a span of 18 bases. The CDR3 spans 15 residues. Germline V lookup: CDR1 MDHEN, CDR2 SYDVKM. As DNA, the CDR3 is TGTGCCAGCAGTCCCACGACTGAGCTAGGGGAGACCCAGTACTTC. Translation gives CASSPTTELGETQYF.

The chain links TRBV30 to TRBJ2-3, with 9 bases fitting TRBD2. The germline V gene has CDR1 GTSNPN and CDR2 SVGIG (reference sequence). V shed 2 bases, J shed 0 bases, and the junction held 6 bases outside the gene matches. This CDR3 is 16 amino acids long. CDR3 protein: CAWSIGLAPSTDTQYF. The CDR3 coding sequence is TGTGCCTGGAGTATAGGACTAGCGCCAAGCACAGATACGCAGTATTTT. The full variable domain, in which reference TRBV30 and TRBJ2-3 provide the parts outside the CDR3, is SQTIHQWPATLVQPVGSPLSLECTVEGTSNPNLYWYRQAAGRGLQLLFYSVGIGQISSEVPQNLSASRPQDRQFILSSKKLLLSDSGFYLCAWSIGLAPSTDTQYFGPGTRLTVL.

This clonotype has more than one count but fewer than ten. This chain joins TRBV15 and TRBJ2-5; tentatively, D is TRBD1 (5 bases). With 0 bases removed from V and 5 bases from J, the gap between germline ends came to 13 bases. The germline V gene encodes CDR1 LNHNV and CDR2 YYDKDF (reference sequence). This CDR3 has 15 amino acids. As DNA, the CDR3 is TGTGCCACCAGCAGAGATAGGTCAGGGCAGGAGACCCAGTACTTC. It translates to CATSRDRSGQETQYF.

The genes are TRBV3-1 and TRBJ1-5; D is unresolved. Per germline, CDR1 LGHDT and CDR2 YNNKEL (reference sequence). This CDR3 has 12 amino acids. Trimming left V 1 base short and J 9 bases short, with 7 bases between. CDR3 sequence (DNA): TGTGCCAGCAGCCAAGCGGAGGGGCCCCAGCATTTT. Protein product: CASSQAEGPQHF.

This clonotype was counted ten times or more. J is TRBJ1-5 and V is TRBV2, with 7 bases fitting TRBD1. The V gene end was trimmed by 5 bases and the J gene end by 2 bases; junction bases not matched to a gene: 3. The CDR3 has 14 amino acids. From germline, CDR1 is SNHLY and CDR2 FYNNEI. CDR3: CASSNTGGNQPQHF. DNA of the CDR3: TGTGCCAGCAGTAATACAGGGGGCAATCAGCCCCAGCATTTT.

Ten or more counts support this clonotype. The chain couples TRBV2 to TRBJ1-1, with a weak D call TRBD1 (6 bases). The CDR3 sequence is 13 residues long. Trimming pared 6 bases from V and 3 bases from J, leaving 11 bases between. Germline CDR1 and CDR2: SNHLY and FYNNEI. CDR3 DNA sequence: TGTGCCAGCAGACAGGGTGAGGACACTGAAGCTTTCTTT. Protein sequence: CASRQGEDTEAFF.

This clonotype was observed many times. The rearrangement links TRBV12-3 or TRBV12-4 to TRBJ2-2; D ambiguous. The length of the CDR3 is 13 residues. Trimming cost V 8 bases and J 1 base, with 8 bases left between them. CDR3 protein: CASGFKNTGELFF. DNA for the CDR3: TGTGCCAGCGGGTTTAAGAACACCGGGGAGCTGTTTTTT.

This clonotype was counted a few times. This sequence joins TRBV7-9 and TRBJ1-3; D might be TRBD1 (5 bases). Germline lookup yields CDR1 SEHNR and CDR2 FQNEAQ (reference sequence). V lost 11 bases and J lost 8, with 10 bases in between. The length of the CDR3 is 10 residues. This CDR3 reads CAFSQDTIYF. In nucleotides, the CDR3 is TGTGCCTTCTCACAGGACACCATATATTTT.

This clonotype was observed many times. The V call is TRBV7-9, the J call TRBJ2-3, with unresolved D. Germline V gene sequence: CDR1 SEHNR, CDR2 FQNEAQ (reference sequence). The CDR3 runs to 15 residues. V lost 5 bases and J lost 5, with 17 bases in between. Written as DNA, the CDR3 is TGTGCCAGCAGCCGCCCGGTCCATACGGGAGATACGCAGTATTTT. Its protein product is CASSRPVHTGDTQYF.

This clonotype was seen only a few times. The chain links TRBV5-1 to TRBJ1-4; 9 nucleotides agree with TRBD1. J was trimmed by 7 bases and V by 3 bases; bases with no gene match: 7. CDR1 and CDR2 from the germline V gene are SGHRS and YFSETQ. The CDR3 sequence is 15 residues long. The CDR3 sequence is CASSWGDREGEKLFF. DNA of the CDR3: TGCGCCAGCAGCTGGGGGGACAGGGAGGGTGAAAAACTGTTTTTT.

The chain uses TRBV3-1 and TRBJ2-3; TRBD2 matches at 7 bases. This CDR3 contains 17 residues. CDR1 is LGHDT and CDR2 is YNNKEL in the germline V gene (reference sequence). V lost 1 base and J lost 6; bases outside the gene matches: 13. The CDR3 sequence: CASSQGSGRERGDTQYF. For the CDR3, the DNA is TGTGCCAGCAGCCAAGGGTCCGGGCGGGAGAGGGGTGATACGCAGTATTTT.

V gene TRBV4-1 combines with J gene TRBJ2-6; no reliable D call. The CDR3 runs 13 residues. CDR1 and CDR2 from the germline V gene are MGHRA and YSYEKL. V was cut by 1 base and J by 4 bases, with 2 bases left in between. CDR3 DNA sequence: TGCGCCAGCAGCCAAGTCGGGGCCAACGTCCTGACTTTC. Amino acid sequence: CASSQVGANVLTF.

This chain links TRBV7-2 with TRBJ1-1; D remains unclear. The CDR3 covers 15 residues. Germline V CDR1 and CDR2: SGHTA, FQGNSA. Trimming pared 3 bases from V and 0 bases from J, leaving 11 bases between. The CDR3 sequence is CASSFYGGMNTEAFF. The CDR3 nucleotides read TGTGCCAGCAGCTTTTACGGAGGGATGAACACTGAAGCTTTCTTT.

With regard to this clonotype: This may arise from a read error, as a much more abundant clone is one base away. The rearrangement links TRBV12-3 or TRBV12-4 to TRBJ2-7; 10 bases are a match to TRBD1. V gave up 4 bases and J gave up 5 bases; unmatched junction bases: 2. The CDR3 spans 13 residues. CDR3 bases: TGTGCCAGCAGTTCCGGGACAGGGGACGAGCAGTACTTC. Translating it yields CASSSGTGDEQYF.

This clonotype was detected only a few times. This chain connects TRBV5-6 to TRBJ2-1; D uncertain. Germline loops: CDR1 SGHDT, CDR2 YYEEEE. V lost 4 bases to trimming and J lost 10 bases, with 12 bases between them. The CDR3 loop spans 12 amino acids. CDR3: CASSLTFGEQFF. CDR3 bases: TGTGCCAGCAGCCTCACTTTCGGAGAGCAGTTCTTC.